This entry concerns a single T cell receptor beta chain. Its target antigen remains unknown. Qualities for individual bases were not recorded, and no much larger clone is one base off. The data were obtained in a study of blood T cell repertoires in COVID-19 (dated by TCRdb to the early 2020s). Background on the whole study: Samples from collaborators originated in the United States, Italy and Spain and spanned both the acute and convalescent phases of COVID-19. The dataset comprised deeply sampled blood TCRbeta repertoires from subjects exposed to, actively infected with, or recovered from COVID-19. Samples came from the ongoing ImmuneRACE study (first 160 participants) plus 1,254 subjects from 6 global collaborators. The material from the prospective study consisted of cDNA or gDNA derived from T cells, B-cell-depleted T cells, or PBMCs. Where available, HLA class I and class II types were obtained from metadata supplied by the sample provider rather than from assay-based typing. A freely available public database, intended as a resource for researchers studying the immune response to SARS-CoV-2, is where the repertoires were released. A de-identified subject ID, COVID-19 status, age in years and sex were almost always included in the sample metadata.

The immunoSEQ Assay, a bias-controlled multiplex PCR, was used to amplify TCRbeta CDR3 regions from genomic DNA. Per the original workflow: The number of nucleated cells in each sample was estimated from the amplification of reference gene primers within the assay. To quantify the absolute abundance of each unique TCRbeta CDR3 rearrangement, sequence reads were collapsed and filtered. Productive Simpson clonality was computed per sample as the square root of Simpson's diversity index over productive rearrangements. TCRdb took over this immuneACCESS table, retaining in-frame rearrangements with V and J assigned. Such tables are incomplete; in checked studies, under half of the missing clones stem from an unresolved V gene, and the remainder is unexplained. V and J calls and clone size are given by that table; D and trimming were obtained from the DNA. This sample lists some 300,000 clones; over 85% were detected once. The ten largest clones add up to less than 9.5% of the sample.

In the prospective study, participants were about 18 to 100 years old, resided in about 25 geographic areas of the United States, and were enrolled through a virtual design. Cohort assignment in the prospective study relied on participant-reported clinical history from a screening survey and a study questionnaire. For ImmuneRACE Cohort 3, a participant was defined as recovered based on two consecutive negative NP/OP PCR tests, clearance by a healthcare professional, or resolution of symptoms. In the prospective study, mobile phlebotomists collected whole blood, serum and a nasopharyngeal or oropharyngeal swab from each participant. Prospective study participants could optionally give additional blood draws and questionnaires over a 2-month period. Blood samples from the prospective study were shipped frozen or at room temperature prior to DNA extraction. The CDR3 contains 17 residues, cysteine and phenylalanine counted. Of all the DNA, just the CDR3 is kept, 51 bases in frame from base 1. According to the germline V gene, CDR1 reads MRHNA and CDR2 reads SNTAGT. Trimming leaves V shorter by 6 bases and J shorter by 7 bases, with the junction holding 16 bases beyond the gene matches.

The paper as a whole reports these results and caveats: Clinical and demographic metadata were provided uncurated, with the amount varying by source and participant.

The V gene is TRBV6-4 and the J gene is TRBJ2-1; 9 bases in the middle match TRBD2. Sequencing was performed on PBMCs or T cells enriched from blood (not recorded which). The source is a woman under 40 who had recovered from COVID-19. The nucleotide sequence is TGTGCCAGCAGCAGGACGGCTCCTAGCGGGATATGGAATGAGCAGTTCTTC. Its translation is CASSRTAPSGIWNEQFF.